This TCR beta chain was documented in a study of control samples from healthy donors and cancer patients. CDR1 and CDR2 from the germline V gene are MNHEY and SVGAGI. The CDR3 extends over 15 amino acids. Trimming took 8 bases from V and 1 from J, leaving 17 bases between them. Libraries were prepared by immunoSEQ multiplex PCR; TCRdb keeps only in-frame clonotypes and omits some of them. The sample has 75,000 to 90,000 clones, 89% seen once. The TCR was taken from a woman aged 45 to 65 with colorectal cancer. Sequenced sample: PBMCs. The V call is TRBV6-5, the J call TRBJ1-1, with D hard to call. The CDR3: CASHSGSRTNTEAFF. The DNA for the CDR3 is TGTGCCAGCCACTCGGGAAGCCGGACGAACACTGAAGCTTTCTTT.